This T cell receptor (beta chain) was sequenced during a study of control samples from healthy donors and cancer patients. Clones were read by immunoSEQ multiplex PCR, and TCRdb kept only the in-frame ones, dropping some. The data contain some 140,000 clones, roughly 92% of them singletons. CDR3 length: 14 residues. Trimming removed 3 bases from V and 6 bases from J, with 14 bases in between. Germline V CDR1 and CDR2: MNHEY, SMNVEV (reference sequence). The material sequenced was blood. This clonotype was obtained from a man aged 25-45 years in good health. V gene TRBV27 combines with J gene TRBJ1-2; D call uncertain. CDR3 in amino acids: CASSFSGFGNGYTF. The CDR3 DNA reads as TGTGCCAGCAGTTTTTCGGGGTTTGGGAATGGCTACACCTTC.